The entry below describes one TCR beta chain. As yet, its antigen is unknown. The sample belongs to a study of blood T cells in healthy people across ages. The CDR3 length is 13 residues. With V trimmed by 1 base and J by 11 bases, 8 bases remained unmatched. Germline lookup yields CDR1 DFQATT and CDR2 SNEGSKA (reference sequence). Each sample yielded at least 5.5 micrograms of PBMC total RNA. A second PCR of roughly 7 to 11 cycles used a sample-barcoded 5' primer and a J-beta primer mix. TCRdb redid the calling of the 5' RACE reads with MiXCR, one entry per CDR3 protein. This sample carries over 500,000 distinct CDR3 sequences, about 28% of them seen once, and the ten largest clones take approximately 3.6%. Findings and caveats of the study: More naive CD4+ cells and higher diversity were found in long-lived than in aged donors.

A further study also used this sample, focusing on T cells of mothers and their children. According to that study: The TCR beta CDR3 read count exceeded 9 million for each mother and was some 3.1 million for each child.

The chain is built from TRBV20-1 and TRBJ2-4; 7 bases map to TRBD1. The sample consisted of blood. The sequence was collected from a boy under 10 years old in good health. The CDR3 bases are TGCAGTGCTAGAGCGTTGGACAGGCAGTTTCAGTACTTC. As protein: CSARALDRQFQYF.